This is a list of T cell receptor beta chains from one sample in a study of shared clonotypes between healthy human individuals. Profiled with immunoSEQ multiplex PCR; TCRdb holds only in-frame clones, not every one. Among some 1.5 million clones listed, roughly 97% were seen once. Sequenced input: naive CD4+ T cells sorted from blood. The receptors come from a man aged 25-45 years in good health. Both conserved end residues are part of each CDR3. The D gene is left open where the match is weak. Some rows mark clone size as missing; the rest say once, few, many or name a class of expanded clone.

>TRBV15|NA|TRBJ1-1|NA
CATSRDGTNGVTEAFF
TGTGCCACCAGCAGAGATGGGACAAACGGGGTGACTGAAGCTTTCTTT
>TRBV2|NA|TRBJ2-2|TRBD1
CASRKTRDRVVRELFF
TGTGCCAGCAGAAAAACCCGGGACAGGGTTGTCCGGGAGCTGTTTTTT
>TRBV11-2|NA|TRBJ2-7|TRBD2
CASSPGGGSYEQYF
TGTGCCAGCAGCCCCGGGGGGGGATCCTACGAGCAGTACTTC
>TRBV29-1|NA|TRBJ2-3|NA
CSVVGRTTDTQYF
TGCAGCGTTGTCGGGCGGACCACAGATACGCAGTATTTT
>TRBV10-1|NA|TRBJ2-1|NA
CASSRRLPSESSYNEQFF
TGCGCCAGCAGTCGAAGATTACCTAGCGAGAGCTCCTACAATGAGCAGTTCTTC
>TRBV10-1|NA|TRBJ2-7|NA
CASSEVGSSYEQYF
TGCGCCAGCAGTGAGGTAGGGAGCTCCTACGAGCAGTACTTC
>TRBV19|NA|TRBJ2-7|TRBD2
CASSFGRGDGEQYF
TGTGCCAGTAGTTTTGGCCGGGGGGACGGTGAGCAGTACTTC
>TRBV11-2|NA|TRBJ1-2|TRBD1
CASSLEPGTAYGYTF
TGTGCCAGCAGCTTAGAACCCGGGACAGCCTATGGCTACACCTTC
>TRBV2|NA|TRBJ2-3|NA
CASSERTSVVVAGFTDTQYF
TGTGCCAGCAGTGAAAGGACGTCTGTCGTCGTGGCGGGGTTTACAGATACGCAGTATTTT
>TRBV9|NA|TRBJ2-7|NA
CASSVGSLSYEQYF
TGTGCCAGCAGCGTAGGATCCCTCTCCTACGAGCAGTACTTC
>TRBV28|NA|TRBJ2-1|NA
CASNSLFGRVNEQFF
TGTGCCAGCAACTCCCTTTTCGGTCGGGTTAATGAGCAGTTCTTC
>TRBV5-1|once|TRBJ2-3|TRBD1
CASSADRVWVTDTQYF
TGCGCCAGCAGCGCCGACAGGGTGTGGGTCACAGATACGCAGTATTTT
>TRBV18|once|TRBJ2-7|TRBD2
CASSPREGGAYEQYF
TGTGCCAGCTCACCTCGGGAGGGGGGCGCCTACGAGCAGTACTTC
>TRBV5-1|NA|TRBJ2-5|TRBD1
CASSLADRGPQETQYF
TGCGCCAGCAGCTTGGCCGACAGGGGGCCCCAAGAGACCCAGTACTTC
>TRBV6-5|NA|TRBJ2-7|TRBD2
CAIKSGGSSYEQYF
TGTGCCATCAAAAGCGGGGGCAGCTCCTACGAGCAGTACTTC
>TRBV28|NA|TRBJ2-7|TRBD2
CASSPAGISSYEQYF
TGTGCCAGCAGTCCAGCGGGAATCTCTTCCTACGAGCAGTACTTC
>TRBV5-1|NA|TRBJ2-7|TRBD2
CASSWTSGSYEQYF
TGCGCCAGCAGCTGGACTAGCGGGAGTTACGAGCAGTACTTC
>TRBV19|NA|TRBJ2-7|NA
CASSRGSTYEQYF
TGTGCCAGTTCTCGGGGATCGACCTACGAGCAGTACTTC
>TRBV29-1|NA|TRBJ2-1|NA
CSVDSAGEQFF
TGCAGCGTAGATTCTGCAGGTGAGCAGTTCTTC
>TRBV7-9|once|TRBJ1-1|TRBD1
CASSFGGQTNTEAFF
TGTGCCAGCAGCTTTGGGGGACAGACGAACACTGAAGCTTTCTTT
>TRBV5-4|NA|TRBJ2-7|TRBD2
CASSLTSGSYEQYF
TGTGCCAGCAGCCTGACTAGCGGCTCCTACGAGCAGTACTTC
>TRBV5-6|NA|TRBJ2-7|TRBD2
CASSLGRHSGTKPEQYF
TGTGCCAGCAGCTTGGGGAGACACAGCGGGACGAAGCCCGAGCAGTACTTC
>TRBV5-1|NA|TRBJ2-7|TRBD2
CASSLTSGTFEQYF
TGCGCCAGCAGCTTGACTAGCGGGACTTTCGAGCAGTACTTC
>TRBV5-1|NA|TRBJ2-7|TRBD2
CASSLRLAGGYEQYF
TGCGCCAGCAGCTTGCGTCTAGCGGGAGGGTACGAGCAGTACTTC
>TRBV18|NA|TRBJ2-2|TRBD1
CASSATGGSNTGELFF
TGTGCCAGCTCAGCGACAGGGGGCTCAAACACCGGGGAGCTGTTTTTT
>TRBV6-7|NA|TRBJ2-7|NA
CASSSPAASPAPSTYEQYF
TGTGCCAGCAGCTCTCCAGCGGCCTCCCCCGCCCCCTCTACCTACGAGCAGTACTTC
>TRBV27|NA|TRBJ2-1|NA
CASIAGYGYNEQFF
TGTGCCAGCATCGCCGGGTACGGATACAATGAGCAGTTCTTC
>TRBV27|NA|TRBJ1-5|TRBD1
CASSFWTGLNQPQHF
TGTGCCAGCAGTTTTTGGACAGGTTTAAATCAGCCCCAGCATTTT
>TRBV11-2|NA|TRBJ2-7|NA
CASSPRRNTGFYEQYF
TGTGCCAGCAGCCCCCGACGGAATACTGGGTTTTACGAGCAGTACTTC
>TRBV18|NA|TRBJ1-5|NA
CASSPMGEGRLDQPQHF
TGTGCCAGCTCACCAATGGGTGAGGGCCGTCTCGATCAGCCCCAGCATTTT
>TRBV15|NA|TRBJ2-3|NA
CATSGEVRTDTQYF
TGTGCCACCAGCGGGGAGGTCCGTACAGATACGCAGTATTTT
>TRBV19|NA|TRBJ2-1|TRBD2
CASSRGAGKSSYNEQFF
TGTGCCAGTAGTAGGGGAGCGGGGAAGAGCTCCTACAATGAGCAGTTCTTC
>TRBV5-1|once|TRBJ2-1|TRBD2
CASRLGDYSYNEQFF
TGCGCCAGCAGGCTCGGGGACTATTCCTACAATGAGCAGTTCTTC
>TRBV5-1|NA|TRBJ1-4|NA
CASSPGARGEKLFF
TGCGCCAGCAGCCCGGGGGCGAGGGGGGAAAAACTGTTTTTT
>TRBV11-2|once|TRBJ2-2|NA
CASSPITTGRTGELFF
TGTGCCAGCAGCCCCATCACGACAGGGAGGACCGGGGAGCTGTTTTTT
>TRBV11-2|NA|TRBJ2-1|TRBD2
CASTIGLAGVSNYNEQFF
TGTGCCAGCACCATTGGACTAGCGGGAGTATCTAACTACAATGAGCAGTTCTTC
>TRBV28|once|TRBJ2-1|NA
CASSFAGARDNEQFF
TGTGCCAGCAGTTTTGCTGGGGCAAGGGACAATGAGCAGTTCTTC
>TRBV19|NA|TRBJ1-1|TRBD1
CASSILTGQGGTEAFF
TGTGCCAGTAGTATCCTAACGGGACAGGGAGGCACTGAAGCTTTCTTT
>TRBV18|NA|TRBJ2-5|NA
CASSPLFGGQIETQYF
TGTGCCAGCTCACCCTTATTCGGGGGTCAGATAGAGACCCAGTACTTC
>TRBV19|NA|TRBJ1-2|NA
CASRQVGAYGYTF
TGTGCCAGTCGACAGGTCGGCGCCTATGGCTACACCTTC
>TRBV7-2|once|TRBJ2-5|NA
CASSRDRSQETQYF
TGTGCCAGCAGCAGAGACAGAAGCCAAGAGACCCAGTACTTC
>TRBV19|NA|TRBJ2-1|NA
CASKGSWSYNEQFF
TGTGCCAGTAAGGGGAGTTGGTCCTACAATGAGCAGTTCTTC
>TRBV7-2|NA|TRBJ1-1|TRBD1
CASSPGQGRNTEAFF
TGTGCCAGCAGCCCGGGACAGGGTAGGAACACTGAAGCTTTCTTT
>TRBV30|NA|TRBJ2-7|NA
CAWKTPGPAYEQYF
TGTGCCTGGAAAACTCCAGGGCCTGCCTACGAGCAGTACTTC
>TRBV28|NA|TRBJ1-3|NA
CASTRGSGNTIYF
TGTGCCAGCACGCGGGGCTCTGGAAACACCATATATTTT
>TRBV5-1|NA|TRBJ2-7|TRBD2
CASSPPGLAGAYEQYF
TGCGCCAGCAGCCCCCCCGGACTAGCGGGAGCCTACGAGCAGTACTTC
>TRBV14|NA|TRBJ1-2|NA
CASSHDWGRDPGGYTF
TGTGCCAGCAGCCATGATTGGGGCCGCGATCCTGGAGGCTACACCTTC
>TRBV5-6|NA|TRBJ2-3|TRBD2
CASSPNTSGRADTQYF
TGTGCCAGCAGCCCCAACACTAGCGGGAGGGCAGATACGCAGTATTTT
>TRBV7-2|NA|TRBJ2-7|TRBD1
CASSRDGQGYEQYF
TGTGCCAGCAGCCGAGACGGACAGGGCTACGAGCAGTACTTC
>TRBV11-2|NA|TRBJ1-4|NA
CASSLNSGARDEKLFF
TGTGCCAGCAGCTTAAATTCCGGGGCAAGGGATGAAAAACTGTTTTTT
>TRBV27|NA|TRBJ2-7|NA
CASSPLTGPRTYEQYF
TGTGCCAGCAGCCCCCTCACCGGGCCAAGGACCTACGAGCAGTACTTC
>TRBV6-5|once|TRBJ1-4|TRBD1
CASSSLGTGVFF
TGTGCCAGCAGTTCCCTGGGGACAGGGGTCTTTTTT
>TRBV4-1|NA|TRBJ1-5|NA
CASSEGLFGNQPQHF
TGCGCCAGCAGCGAAGGACTTTTCGGCAATCAGCCCCAGCATTTT
>TRBV28|NA|TRBJ1-5|NA
CASSLLASNQPQHF
TGTGCCAGCAGTTTGCTTGCCAGCAATCAGCCCCAGCATTTT
>TRBV5-1|NA|TRBJ1-4|NA
CASSLDSVPAKLFF
TGCGCCAGCAGCTTGGACAGCGTCCCGGCGAAACTGTTTTTT
>TRBV7-8|NA|TRBJ2-7|NA
CASSLRVREQYF
TGTGCCAGCAGCTTAAGGGTCCGCGAGCAGTACTTC
>TRBV5-1|NA|TRBJ1-1|TRBD1
CASKTGLGNTEAFF
TGCGCCAGCAAGACAGGGCTGGGCAACACTGAAGCTTTCTTT
>TRBV7-9|NA|TRBJ2-3|NA
CASSMYGPDTQYF
TGTGCCAGCAGTATGTACGGGCCAGATACGCAGTATTTT
>TRBV5-8|NA|TRBJ1-5|TRBD1
CASSFFGTARGNQPQHF
TGTGCCAGCAGCTTTTTTGGGACAGCCAGGGGCAATCAGCCCCAGCATTTT